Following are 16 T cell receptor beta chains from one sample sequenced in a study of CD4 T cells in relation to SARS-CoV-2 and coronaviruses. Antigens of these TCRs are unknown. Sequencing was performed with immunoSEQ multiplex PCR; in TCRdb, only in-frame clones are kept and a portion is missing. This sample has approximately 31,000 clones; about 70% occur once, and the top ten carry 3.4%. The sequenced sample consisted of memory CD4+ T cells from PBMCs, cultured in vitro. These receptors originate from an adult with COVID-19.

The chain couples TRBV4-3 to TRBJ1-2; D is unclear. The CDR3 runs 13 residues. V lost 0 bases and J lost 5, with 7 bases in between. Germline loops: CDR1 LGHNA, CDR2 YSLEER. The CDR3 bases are TGCGCCAGCAGCCAAGATGGGGATTATGGCTACACCTTC. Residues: CASSQDGDYGYTF.

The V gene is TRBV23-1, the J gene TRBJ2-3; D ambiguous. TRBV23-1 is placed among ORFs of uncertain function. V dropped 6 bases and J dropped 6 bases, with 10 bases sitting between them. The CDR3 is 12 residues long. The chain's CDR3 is CASSLGGDTQYF. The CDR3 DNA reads TGCGCCAGCAGCCTGGGCGGCGATACGCAGTATTTT.

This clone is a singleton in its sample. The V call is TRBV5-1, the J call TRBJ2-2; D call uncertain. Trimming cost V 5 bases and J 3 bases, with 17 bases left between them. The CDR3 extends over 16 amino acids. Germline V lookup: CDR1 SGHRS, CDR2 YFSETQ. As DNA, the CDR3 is TGCGCCAGCAGGAGCTTCGGTTGGGGTGACACCGGGGAGCTGTTTTTT. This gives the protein CASRSFGWGDTGELFF.

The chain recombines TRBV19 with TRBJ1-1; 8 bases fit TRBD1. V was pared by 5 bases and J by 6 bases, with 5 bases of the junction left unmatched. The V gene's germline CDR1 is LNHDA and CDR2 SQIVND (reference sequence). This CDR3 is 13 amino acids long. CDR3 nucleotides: TGTGCCAGTAGTCTAGGACAGGGCGCTGAAGCTTTCTTT. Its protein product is CASSLGQGAEAFF.

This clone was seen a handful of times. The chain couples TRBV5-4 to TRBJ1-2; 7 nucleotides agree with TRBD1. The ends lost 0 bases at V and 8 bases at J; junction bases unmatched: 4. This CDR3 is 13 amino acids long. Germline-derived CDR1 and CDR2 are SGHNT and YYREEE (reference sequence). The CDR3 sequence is CASSLGQGKGYTF. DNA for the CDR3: TGTGCCAGCAGCTTGGGACAGGGAAAAGGCTACACCTTC.

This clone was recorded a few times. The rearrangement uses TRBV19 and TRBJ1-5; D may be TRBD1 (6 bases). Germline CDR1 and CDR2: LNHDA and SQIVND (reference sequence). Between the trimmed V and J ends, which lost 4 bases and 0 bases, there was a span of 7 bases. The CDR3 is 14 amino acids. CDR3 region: CASSRTVSNQPQHF. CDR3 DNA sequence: TGTGCCAGTAGTAGGACAGTTAGCAATCAGCCCCAGCATTTT. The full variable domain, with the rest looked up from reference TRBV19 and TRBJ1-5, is DGGITQSPKYLFRKEGQNVTLSCEQNLNHDAMYWYRQDPGQGLRLIYYSQIVNDFQKGDIAEGYSVSREKKESFPLTVTSAQKNPTAFYLCASSRTVSNQPQHFGDGTRLSIL.

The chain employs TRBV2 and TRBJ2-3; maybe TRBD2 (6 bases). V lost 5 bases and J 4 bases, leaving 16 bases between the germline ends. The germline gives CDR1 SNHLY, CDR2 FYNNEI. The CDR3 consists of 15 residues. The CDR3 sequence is CASSPDGASADTQYF. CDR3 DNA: TGTGCCAGCAGTCCGGACGGGGCTAGCGCAGATACGCAGTATTTT.

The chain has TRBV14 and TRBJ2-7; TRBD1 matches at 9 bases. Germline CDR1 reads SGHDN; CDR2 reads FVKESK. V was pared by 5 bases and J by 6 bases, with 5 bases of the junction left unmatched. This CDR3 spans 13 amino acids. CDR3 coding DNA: TGTGCCAGCAGCGCCGGGACAGGGCGCGAGCAGTACTTC. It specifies CASSAGTGREQYF.

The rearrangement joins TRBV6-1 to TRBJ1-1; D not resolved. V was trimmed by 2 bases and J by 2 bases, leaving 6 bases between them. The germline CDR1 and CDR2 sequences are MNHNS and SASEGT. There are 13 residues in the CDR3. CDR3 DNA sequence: TGTGCCAGCAGTGAACCACTAAACACTGAAGCTTTCTTT. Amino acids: CASSEPLNTEAFF.

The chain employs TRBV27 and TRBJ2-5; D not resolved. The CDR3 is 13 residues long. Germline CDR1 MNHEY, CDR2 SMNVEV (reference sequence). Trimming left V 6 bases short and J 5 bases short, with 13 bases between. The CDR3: CASRSPEGETQYF. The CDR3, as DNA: TGTGCCAGCAGGAGCCCAGAAGGGGAGACCCAGTACTTC.

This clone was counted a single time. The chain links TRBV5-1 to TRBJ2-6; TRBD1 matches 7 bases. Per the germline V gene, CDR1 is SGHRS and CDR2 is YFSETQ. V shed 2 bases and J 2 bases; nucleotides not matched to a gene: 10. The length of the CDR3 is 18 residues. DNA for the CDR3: TGCGCCAGCAGCTTTATAAACCCGGACAGGCCTGGGGCCAACGTCCTGACTTTC. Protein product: CASSFINPDRPGANVLTF.

The CDR3 DNA reads TGTGCCAGCAGTCCCAGGGGTACAGATACGCAGTATTTT. It yields the protein CASSPRGTDTQYF. This chain uses TRBV6-5 with TRBJ2-3; tentatively, D is TRBD1 (6 bases). V gave up 5 bases and J gave up 3 bases, with 9 bases separating them. Germline values: CDR1 MNHEY, CDR2 SVGAGI. The CDR3 spans 13 residues.

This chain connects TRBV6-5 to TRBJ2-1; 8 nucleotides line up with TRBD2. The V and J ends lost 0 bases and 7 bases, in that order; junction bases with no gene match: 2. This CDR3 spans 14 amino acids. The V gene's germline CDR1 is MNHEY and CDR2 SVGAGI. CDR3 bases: TGTGCCAGCAGTTACTCGTCTAGCGGGAATGAGCAGTTCTTC. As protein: CASSYSSSGNEQFF.

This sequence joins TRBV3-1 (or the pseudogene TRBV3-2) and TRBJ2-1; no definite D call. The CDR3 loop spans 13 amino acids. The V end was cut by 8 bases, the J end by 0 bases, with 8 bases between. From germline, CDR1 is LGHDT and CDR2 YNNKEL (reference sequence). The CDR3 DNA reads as TGTGCCAGCCGCAGAAGCTCCTACAATGAGCAGTTCTTC. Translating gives CASRRSSYNEQFF.

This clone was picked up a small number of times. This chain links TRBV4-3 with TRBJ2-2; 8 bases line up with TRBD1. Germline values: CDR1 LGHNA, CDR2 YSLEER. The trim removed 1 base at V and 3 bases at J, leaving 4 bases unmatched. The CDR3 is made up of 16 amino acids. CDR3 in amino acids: CASSQGTGTDTGELFF. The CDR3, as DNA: TGCGCCAGCAGCCAAGGGACAGGGACGGACACCGGGGAGCTGTTTTTT.

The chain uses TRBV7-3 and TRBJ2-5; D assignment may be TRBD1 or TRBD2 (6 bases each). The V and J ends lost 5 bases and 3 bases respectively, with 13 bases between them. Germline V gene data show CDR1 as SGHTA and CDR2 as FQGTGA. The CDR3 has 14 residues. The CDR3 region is CASSQQGGKETQYF. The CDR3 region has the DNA TGTGCCAGCAGCCAACAGGGCGGGAAAGAGACCCAGTACTTC.